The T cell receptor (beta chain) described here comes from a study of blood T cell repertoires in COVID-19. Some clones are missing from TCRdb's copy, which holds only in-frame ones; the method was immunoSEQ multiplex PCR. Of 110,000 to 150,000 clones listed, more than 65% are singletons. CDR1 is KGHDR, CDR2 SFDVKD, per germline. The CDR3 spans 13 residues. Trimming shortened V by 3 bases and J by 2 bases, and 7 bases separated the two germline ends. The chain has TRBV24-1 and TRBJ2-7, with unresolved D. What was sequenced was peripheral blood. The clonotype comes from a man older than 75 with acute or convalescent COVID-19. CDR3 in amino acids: CATSDARTYEQYF. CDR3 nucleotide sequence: TGTGCCACCAGTGATGCCAGGACCTACGAGCAGTACTTC.